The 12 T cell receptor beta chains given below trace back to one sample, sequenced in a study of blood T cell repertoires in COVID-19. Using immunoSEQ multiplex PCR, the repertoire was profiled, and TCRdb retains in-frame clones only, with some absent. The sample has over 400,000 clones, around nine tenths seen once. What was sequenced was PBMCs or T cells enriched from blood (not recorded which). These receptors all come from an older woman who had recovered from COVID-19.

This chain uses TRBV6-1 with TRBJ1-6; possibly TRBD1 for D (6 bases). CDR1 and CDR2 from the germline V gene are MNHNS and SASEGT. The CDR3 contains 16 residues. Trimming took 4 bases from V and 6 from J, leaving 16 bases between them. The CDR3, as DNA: TGTGCCAGCAGTGCCCGTAGGGCAGGGGCTAATTCACCCCTCCACTTT. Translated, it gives CASSARRAGANSPLHF.

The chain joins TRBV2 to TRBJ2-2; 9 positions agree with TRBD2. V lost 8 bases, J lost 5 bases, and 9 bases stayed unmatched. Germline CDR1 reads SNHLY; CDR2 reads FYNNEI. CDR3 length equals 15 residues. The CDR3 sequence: CASATQAGGTGELFF. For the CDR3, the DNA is TGTGCCAGCGCTACCCAAGCGGGGGGAACCGGGGAGCTGTTTTTT.

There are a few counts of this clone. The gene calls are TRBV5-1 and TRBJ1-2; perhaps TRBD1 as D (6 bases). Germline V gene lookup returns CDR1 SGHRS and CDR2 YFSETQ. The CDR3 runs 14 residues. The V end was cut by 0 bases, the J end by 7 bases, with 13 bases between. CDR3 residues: CASSLAGTSVGYTF. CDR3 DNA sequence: TGCGCCAGCAGCTTGGCAGGGACATCCGTTGGCTACACCTTC.

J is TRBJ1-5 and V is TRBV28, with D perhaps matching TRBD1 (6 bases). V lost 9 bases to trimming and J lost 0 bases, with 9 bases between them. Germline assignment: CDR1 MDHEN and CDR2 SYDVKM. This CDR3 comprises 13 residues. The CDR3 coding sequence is TGTGCCAGTCAGGGGTTTAGCAATCAGCCCCAGCATTTT. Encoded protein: CASQGFSNQPQHF.

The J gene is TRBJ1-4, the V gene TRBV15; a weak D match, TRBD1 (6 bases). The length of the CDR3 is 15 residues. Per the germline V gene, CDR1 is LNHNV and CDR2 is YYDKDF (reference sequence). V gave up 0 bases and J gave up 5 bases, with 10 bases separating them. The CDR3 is CATSRDRDTNEKLFF. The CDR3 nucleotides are TGTGCCACCAGCAGAGACCGGGACACAAATGAAAAACTGTTTTTT.

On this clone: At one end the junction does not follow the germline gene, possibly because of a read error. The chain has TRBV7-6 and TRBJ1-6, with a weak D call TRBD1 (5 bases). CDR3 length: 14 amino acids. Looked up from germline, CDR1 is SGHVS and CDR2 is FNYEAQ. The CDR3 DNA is TGTGCCAGCAGCCCGGGGACGGGGGATTCAGCCCTCCACTTT. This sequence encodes CASSPGTGDSALHF.

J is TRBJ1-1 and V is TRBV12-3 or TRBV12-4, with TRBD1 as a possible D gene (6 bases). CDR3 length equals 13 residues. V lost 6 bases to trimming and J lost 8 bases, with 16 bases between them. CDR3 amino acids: CASSPFGQTEAFF. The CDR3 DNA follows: TGTGCCAGCAGCCCCTTCGGACAGACAGAAGCTTTCTTT.

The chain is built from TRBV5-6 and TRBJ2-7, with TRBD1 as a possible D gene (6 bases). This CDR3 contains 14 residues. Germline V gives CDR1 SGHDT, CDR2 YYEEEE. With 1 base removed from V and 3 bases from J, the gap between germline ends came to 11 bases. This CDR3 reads CASSLYRVRYEQYV. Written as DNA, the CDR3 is TGTGCCAGCAGCTTGTACAGGGTCCGCTACGAGCAGTACGTC.

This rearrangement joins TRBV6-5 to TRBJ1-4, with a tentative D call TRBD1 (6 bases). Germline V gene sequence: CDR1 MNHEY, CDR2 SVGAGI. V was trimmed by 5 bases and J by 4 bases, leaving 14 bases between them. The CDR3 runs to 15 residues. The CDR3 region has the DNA TGTGCCAGCAGTCCAAAGACAGGAGGTAATGAAAAACTGTTTTTT. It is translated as CASSPKTGGNEKLFF.

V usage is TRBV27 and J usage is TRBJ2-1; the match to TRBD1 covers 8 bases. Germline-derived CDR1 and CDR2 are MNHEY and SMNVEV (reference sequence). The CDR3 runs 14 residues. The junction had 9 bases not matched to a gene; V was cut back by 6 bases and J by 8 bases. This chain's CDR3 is CASRVRTGWDEQFF. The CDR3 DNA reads TGTGCCAGCAGGGTAAGGACAGGGTGGGATGAGCAGTTCTTC.

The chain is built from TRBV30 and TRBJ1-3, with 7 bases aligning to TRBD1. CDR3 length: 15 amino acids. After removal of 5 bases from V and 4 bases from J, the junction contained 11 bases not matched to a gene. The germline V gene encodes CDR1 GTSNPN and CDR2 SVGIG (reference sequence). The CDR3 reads CAWHHPTGPGNTIYF. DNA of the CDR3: TGTGCCTGGCACCATCCGACAGGGCCAGGAAACACCATATATTTT.

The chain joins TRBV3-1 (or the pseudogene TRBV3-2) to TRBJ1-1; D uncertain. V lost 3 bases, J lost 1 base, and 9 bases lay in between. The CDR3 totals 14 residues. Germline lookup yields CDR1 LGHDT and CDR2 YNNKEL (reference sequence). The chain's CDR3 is CASSHLAANTEAFF. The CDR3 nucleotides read TGTGCCAGCAGCCACCTCGCGGCGAACACTGAAGCTTTCTTT.